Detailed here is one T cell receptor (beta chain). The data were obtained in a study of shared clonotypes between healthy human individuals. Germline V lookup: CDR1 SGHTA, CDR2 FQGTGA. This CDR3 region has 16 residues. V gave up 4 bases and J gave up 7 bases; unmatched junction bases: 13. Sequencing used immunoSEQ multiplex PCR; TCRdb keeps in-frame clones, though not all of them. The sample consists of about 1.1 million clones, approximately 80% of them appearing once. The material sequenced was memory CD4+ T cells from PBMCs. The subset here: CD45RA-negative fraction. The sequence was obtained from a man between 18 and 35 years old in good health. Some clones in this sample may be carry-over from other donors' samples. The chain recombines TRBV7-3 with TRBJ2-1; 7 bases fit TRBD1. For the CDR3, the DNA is TGTGCCAGCAGCTCCCGATCCCCGGCGGACAGGAATGAGCAGTTCTTC. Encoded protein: CASSSRSPADRNEQFF.